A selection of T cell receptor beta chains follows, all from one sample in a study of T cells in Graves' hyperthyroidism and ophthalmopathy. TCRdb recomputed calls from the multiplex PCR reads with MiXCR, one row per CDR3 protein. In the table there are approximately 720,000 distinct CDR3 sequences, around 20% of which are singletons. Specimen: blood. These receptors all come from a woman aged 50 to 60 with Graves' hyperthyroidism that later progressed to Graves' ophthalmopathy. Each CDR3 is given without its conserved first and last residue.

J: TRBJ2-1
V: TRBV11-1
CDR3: ASSFRDRDNNEQF

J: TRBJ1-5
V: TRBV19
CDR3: ASIRGGGIGQPQH

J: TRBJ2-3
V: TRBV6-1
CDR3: AIGQGGTDTQY

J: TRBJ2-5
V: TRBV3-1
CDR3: ASSQAPYLAGAPQEETQY

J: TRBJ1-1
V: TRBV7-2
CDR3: ASSLGWGYTEAF

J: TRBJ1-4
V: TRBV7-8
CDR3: ASSLRRGRQVLAEKLF

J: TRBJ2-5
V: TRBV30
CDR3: AWSERVGETQY

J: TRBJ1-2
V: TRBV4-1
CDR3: ASSQDQGTGYT

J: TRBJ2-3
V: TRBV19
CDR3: ASSIGTDTQY

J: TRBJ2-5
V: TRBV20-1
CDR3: SKRGRQETQY

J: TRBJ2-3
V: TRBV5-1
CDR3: ASSSSRDSISGDTQY

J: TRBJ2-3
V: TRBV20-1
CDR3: SASGTRDTDTQY